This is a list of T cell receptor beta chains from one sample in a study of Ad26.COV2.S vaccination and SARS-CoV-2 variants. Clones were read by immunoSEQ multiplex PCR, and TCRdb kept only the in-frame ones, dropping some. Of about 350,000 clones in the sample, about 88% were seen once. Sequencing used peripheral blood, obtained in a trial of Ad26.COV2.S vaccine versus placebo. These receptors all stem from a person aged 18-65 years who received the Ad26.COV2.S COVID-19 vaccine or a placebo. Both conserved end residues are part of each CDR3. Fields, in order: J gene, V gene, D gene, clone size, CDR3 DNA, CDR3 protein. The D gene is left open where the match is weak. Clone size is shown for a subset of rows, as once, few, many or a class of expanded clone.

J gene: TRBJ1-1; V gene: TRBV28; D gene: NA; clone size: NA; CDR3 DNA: TGTGCCAGCAGTATTAGTTTTAGAGGGGCTGAAGCTTTCTTT; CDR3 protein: CASSISFRGAEAFF
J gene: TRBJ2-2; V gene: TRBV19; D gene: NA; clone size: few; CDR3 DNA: TGTGCCAGTAGCACTGTCACCGACCAGCTGTTTTTT; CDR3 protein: CASSTVTDQLFF
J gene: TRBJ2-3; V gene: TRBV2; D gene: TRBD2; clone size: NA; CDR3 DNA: TGTGCCAGCCATCCCTTAGCGGGGGTGGAGGATACGCAGTATTTT; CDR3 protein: CASHPLAGVEDTQYF
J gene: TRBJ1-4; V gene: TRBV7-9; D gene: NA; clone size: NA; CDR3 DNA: TGTGCCAGCAGCGCCCTCGACGGGCGCGAAAAACTGTTTTTT; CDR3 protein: CASSALDGREKLFF
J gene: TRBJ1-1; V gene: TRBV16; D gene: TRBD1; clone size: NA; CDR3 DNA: TGTGCCAGCAGCCACGGGACAGCGATGAACACTGAAGCTTTCTTT; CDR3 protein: CASSHGTAMNTEAFF
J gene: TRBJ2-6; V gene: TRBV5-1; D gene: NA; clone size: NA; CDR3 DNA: TGCGCCAGCAGCTTGGGCCCAATCGACAGCTCTGGGGCCAACGTCCTGACTTTC; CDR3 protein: CASSLGPIDSSGANVLTF
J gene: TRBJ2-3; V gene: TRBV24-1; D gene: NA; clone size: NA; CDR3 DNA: TGTGCCACCAGTGATGGGGGGGCGGGGTTGACAGATACGCAGTATTTT; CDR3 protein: CATSDGGAGLTDTQYF
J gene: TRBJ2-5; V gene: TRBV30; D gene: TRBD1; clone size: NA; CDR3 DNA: TGTGCCTGGGGAAAAGGACAGGGAGGAAAGGAGACCCAGTACTTC; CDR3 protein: CAWGKGQGGKETQYF
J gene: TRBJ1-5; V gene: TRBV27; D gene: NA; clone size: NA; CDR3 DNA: TGTGCCAGCAGTCGCTCTGGGGAAGAACAGCCCCAGCATTTT; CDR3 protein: CASSRSGEEQPQHF
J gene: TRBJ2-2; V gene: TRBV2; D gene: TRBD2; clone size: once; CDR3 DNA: TGTGCCAGCGCAACCCGGGAGGGAATCGGGGAGCTGTTTTTT; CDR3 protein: CASATREGIGELFF
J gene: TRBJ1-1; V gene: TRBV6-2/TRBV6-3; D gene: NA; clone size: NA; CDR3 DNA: TGTGCCAGCAGTTACCACAGGGCCACCAACACTGAAGCTTTCTTT; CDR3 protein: CASSYHRATNTEAFF
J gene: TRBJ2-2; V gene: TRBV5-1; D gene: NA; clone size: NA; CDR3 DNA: TGCGCCAGCAGCCCAGGGTTCACCGGGGAGCTGTTTTTT; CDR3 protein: CASSPGFTGELFF
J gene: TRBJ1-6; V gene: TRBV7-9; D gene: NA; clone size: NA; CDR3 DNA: TGTGCCAGCAGCCAACCTCTCAGGGTGTCACCCCTCCACTTT; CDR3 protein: CASSQPLRVSPLHF
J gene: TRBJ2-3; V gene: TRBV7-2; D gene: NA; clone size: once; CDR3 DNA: TGTGCCAGCAGCTTAGGGAGTACGCAGTATTTT; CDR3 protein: CASSLGSTQYF
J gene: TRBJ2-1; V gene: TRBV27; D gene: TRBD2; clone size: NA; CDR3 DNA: TGTGCCAGCAGTAGACTAGCGGGAGACTCCAATGAGCAGTTCTTC; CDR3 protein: CASSRLAGDSNEQFF
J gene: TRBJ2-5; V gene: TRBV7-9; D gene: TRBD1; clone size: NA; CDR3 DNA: TGTGCCAGCAGACCGATAGACAGGGGGCTAGTAGAGACCCAGTACTTC; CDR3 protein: CASRPIDRGLVETQYF
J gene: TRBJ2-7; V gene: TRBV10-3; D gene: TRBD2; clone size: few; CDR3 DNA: TGTGCCATCAGTGACATAGCGGGACCCTCCTACGAGCAGTACTTC; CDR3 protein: CAISDIAGPSYEQYF
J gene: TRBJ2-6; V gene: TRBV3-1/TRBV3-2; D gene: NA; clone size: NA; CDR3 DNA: TGTGCCAGCAGCCAAGGTCAGTCTGGGGCCAACGTCCTGACTTTC; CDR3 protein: CASSQGQSGANVLTF
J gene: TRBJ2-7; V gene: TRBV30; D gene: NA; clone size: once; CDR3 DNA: TGTGCCTGGAGCGGAGGGGGAATTTCCTACGAGCAGTACTTC; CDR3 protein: CAWSGGGISYEQYF
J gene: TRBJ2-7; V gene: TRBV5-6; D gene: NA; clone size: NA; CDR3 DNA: TGTGCCAGCAGCTTGGACGGGGCAACCTACGAGCAGTACTTC; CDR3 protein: CASSLDGATYEQYF
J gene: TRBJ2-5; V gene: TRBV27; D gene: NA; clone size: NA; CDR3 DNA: TGTGCCAGCAGTTATCGCCCCGGGACCACAGGGACCCAGTACTTC; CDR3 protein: CASSYRPGTTGTQYF
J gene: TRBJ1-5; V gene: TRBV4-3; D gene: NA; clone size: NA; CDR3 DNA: TGCGCCAGCAGCCAAGAGTACAATCAGCCCCAGCATTTT; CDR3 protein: CASSQEYNQPQHF
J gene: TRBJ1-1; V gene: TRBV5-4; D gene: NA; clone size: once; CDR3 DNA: TGTGCCAGCAGCTCGTGGACGGGCCTCAACACTGAAGCTTTCTTT; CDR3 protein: CASSSWTGLNTEAFF
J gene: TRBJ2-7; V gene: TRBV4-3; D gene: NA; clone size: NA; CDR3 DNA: TGCGCCAGCAGCCAAACCTTGACCTGGCACGAGCAGTACTTC; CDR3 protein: CASSQTLTWHEQYF
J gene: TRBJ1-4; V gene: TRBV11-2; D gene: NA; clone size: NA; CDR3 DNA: TGTGCCAGCAGCTTAGATAGTTCCAGGTGGGATCGAAAACTGTTTTTT; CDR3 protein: CASSLDSSRWDRKLFF
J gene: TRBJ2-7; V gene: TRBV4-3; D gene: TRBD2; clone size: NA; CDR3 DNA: TGCGCCAGCAGCCCTGAACTAGCGGGGGGCCGCGAGCAGTACTTC; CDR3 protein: CASSPELAGGREQYF
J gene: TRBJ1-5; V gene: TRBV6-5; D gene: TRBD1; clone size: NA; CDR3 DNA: TGTGCCAGCAGTTTATTGCAGGGGGCGGATCAGCCCCAGCATTTT; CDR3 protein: CASSLLQGADQPQHF
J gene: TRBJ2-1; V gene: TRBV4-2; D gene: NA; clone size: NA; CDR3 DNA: TGTGCCAGCAGCCCGATAGATCCCCTCAGTGAGCAGTTCTTC; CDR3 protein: CASSPIDPLSEQFF
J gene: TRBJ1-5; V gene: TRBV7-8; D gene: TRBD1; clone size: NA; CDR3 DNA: TGTGCCAGCAGCTTAATCAGGACAGGGGGCTTTGATCAGCCCCAGCATTTT; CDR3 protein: CASSLIRTGGFDQPQHF
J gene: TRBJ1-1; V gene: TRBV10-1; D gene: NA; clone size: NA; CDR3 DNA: TGCGCCAGCAGTGGGGCCGGGGAGGGGAACACTGAAGCTTTCTTT; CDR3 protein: CASSGAGEGNTEAFF
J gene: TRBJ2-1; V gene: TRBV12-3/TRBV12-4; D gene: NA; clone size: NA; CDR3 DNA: TGTGCCAGCAGCCAGATGACTTACAATGAGCAGTTCTTC; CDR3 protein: CASSQMTYNEQFF
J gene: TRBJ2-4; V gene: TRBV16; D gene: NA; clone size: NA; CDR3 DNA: TGTGCCAGCAGCCAATTCGGGGAAGGCATTCAGTACTTC; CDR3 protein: CASSQFGEGIQYF
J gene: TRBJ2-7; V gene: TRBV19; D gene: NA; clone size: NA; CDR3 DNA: TGTGCCAGTAGCCTCACTTGGCGGGGTGCCTACGAGCAGTACTTC; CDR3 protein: CASSLTWRGAYEQYF
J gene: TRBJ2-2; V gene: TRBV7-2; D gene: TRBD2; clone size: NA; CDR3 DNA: TGTGCCAGCAGCTTGGGGCCTAGCGGGGGGGATCTAGGGACCGGGGAGCTGTTTTTT; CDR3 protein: CASSLGPSGGDLGTGELFF
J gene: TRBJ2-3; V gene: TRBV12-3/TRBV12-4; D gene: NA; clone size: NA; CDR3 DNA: TGTGCCAGCAGACCCAGGAGGGATACGCAGTATTTT; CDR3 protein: CASRPRRDTQYF
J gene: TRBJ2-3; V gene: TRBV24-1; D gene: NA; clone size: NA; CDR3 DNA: TGTGCCACCAGTGATGCCGACTTCTCGAATACGCAGTATTTT; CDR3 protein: CATSDADFSNTQYF
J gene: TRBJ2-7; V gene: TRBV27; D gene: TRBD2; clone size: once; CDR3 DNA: TGTGCCAGCAGTTTCCCCCTAGCGGGAGGCTGGTACTTC; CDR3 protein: CASSFPLAGGWYF
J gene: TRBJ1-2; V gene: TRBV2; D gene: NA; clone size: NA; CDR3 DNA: TGTGCCAGCAGTGAAGTGGACGGCTACTATGGCTACACCTTC; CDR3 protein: CASSEVDGYYGYTF
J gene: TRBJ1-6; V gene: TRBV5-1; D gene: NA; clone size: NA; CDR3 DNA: TGCGCCAGCAGCTTAAGCTCCTATAATTCACCCCTCCACTTT; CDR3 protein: CASSLSSYNSPLHF
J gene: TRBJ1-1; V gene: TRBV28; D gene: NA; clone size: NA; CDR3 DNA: TGTGCCAGCAGGCCACCCGGTGGGGGATACACTGAAGCTTTCTTT; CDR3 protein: CASRPPGGGYTEAFF
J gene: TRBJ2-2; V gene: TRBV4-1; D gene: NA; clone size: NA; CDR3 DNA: TGCGCCAGCAGCCAAGACCCCAGGAGGGTCAGCACCGGGGAGCTGTTTTTT; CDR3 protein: CASSQDPRRVSTGELFF
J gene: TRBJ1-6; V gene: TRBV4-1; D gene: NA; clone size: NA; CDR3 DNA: TGCGCCAGCAGCCAAGATTGGGGACGTCCCGAATCACCCCTCCACTTT; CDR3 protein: CASSQDWGRPESPLHF